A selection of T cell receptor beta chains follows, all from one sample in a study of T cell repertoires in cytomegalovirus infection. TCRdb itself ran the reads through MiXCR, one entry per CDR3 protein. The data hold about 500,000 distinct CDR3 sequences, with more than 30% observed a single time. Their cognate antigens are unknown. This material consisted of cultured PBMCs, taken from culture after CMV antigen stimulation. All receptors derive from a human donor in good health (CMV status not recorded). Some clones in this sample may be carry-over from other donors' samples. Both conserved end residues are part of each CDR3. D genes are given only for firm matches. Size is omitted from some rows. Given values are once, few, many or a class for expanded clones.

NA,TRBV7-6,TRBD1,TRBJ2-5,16,CASSSSPSGTVETQYF,TGTGCCAGCAGCTCCTCACCTTCCGGGACAGTAGAGACCCAGTACTTC
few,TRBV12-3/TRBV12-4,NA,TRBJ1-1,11,CASKGRAAAFF,TGTGCCAGCAAGGGCAGGGCGGCAGCTTTCTTT
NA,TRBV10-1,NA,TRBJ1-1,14,CARKNSFMNTEAFF,TGCGCCAGGAAGAACAGCTTCATGAACACTGAAGCTTTCTTT
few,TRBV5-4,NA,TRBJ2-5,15,CASSSGLRDSRTQYF,TGTGCCAGCAGCTCGGGACTCCGTGATTCTCGGACCCAGTACTTC
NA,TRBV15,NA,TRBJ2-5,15,CATSRDNRVMETQYF,TGTGCCACCAGCAGAGATAACCGAGTGATGGAGACCCAGTACTTC
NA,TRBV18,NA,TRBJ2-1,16,CASSPRGLADPNEQFF,TGTGCCAGCTCACCCCGCGGGCTAGCAGATCCCAATGAGCAGTTCTTC
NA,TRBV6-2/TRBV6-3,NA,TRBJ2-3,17,CASTKYRTELNTDTQYF,TGTGCCAGCACCAAGTATAGGACGGAACTAAACACAGATACGCAGTATTTT
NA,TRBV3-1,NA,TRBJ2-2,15,CASSQTALSTGELFF,TGTGCCAGCAGCCAAACCGCCCTCTCGACCGGGGAGCTGTTTTTT
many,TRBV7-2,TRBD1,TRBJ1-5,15,CASSSRTGAGQPQHF,TGTGCCAGCAGCTCCCGGACAGGGGCAGGGCAGCCCCAGCATTTT
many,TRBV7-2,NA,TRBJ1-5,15,CASSLAPGENQPQHF,TGTGCCAGCAGCTTAGCCCCAGGGGAGAATCAGCCCCAGCATTTT
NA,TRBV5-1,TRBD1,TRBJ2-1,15,CASRGGTGGYNEQFF,TGCGCCAGCAGGGGGGGGACAGGGGGCTACAATGAGCAGTTCTTC
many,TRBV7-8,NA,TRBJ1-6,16,CASSLAWEPYNSPLHF,TGTGCCAGCAGCTTAGCCTGGGAACCCTATAATTCACCCCTCCACTTT
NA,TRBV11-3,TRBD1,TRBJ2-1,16,CASSLGGTGHYNEQFF,TGTGCCAGCAGCTTAGGCGGGACAGGACACTACAATGAGCAGTTCTTC
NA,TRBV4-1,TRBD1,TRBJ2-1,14,CASSLRGQYNEQFF,TGCGCCAGCAGCCTACGGGGACAGTACAATGAGCAGTTCTTC
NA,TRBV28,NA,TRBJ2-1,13,CASSGRRYNEQFF,TGTGCCAGCTCGGGGAGGAGGTACAATGAGCAGTTCTTC
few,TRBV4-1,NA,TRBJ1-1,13,CASSHMGASEAFF,TGCGCCAGCAGCCATATGGGAGCTTCTGAAGCTTTCTTT
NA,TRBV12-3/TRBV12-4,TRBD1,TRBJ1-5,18,CASSPYGQGGDGNQPQHF,TGTGCCAGCAGCCCATACGGACAGGGTGGAGATGGCAATCAGCCCCAGCATTTT
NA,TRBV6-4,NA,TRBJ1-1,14,CASSDGGRNTEAFF,TGTGCCAGCAGTGACGGGGGGCGGAACACTGAAGCTTTCTTT
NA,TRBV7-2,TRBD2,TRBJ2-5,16,CASSLVSLAGQETQYF,TGTGCCAGCAGCTTAGTATCTCTAGCGGGACAAGAGACCCAGTACTTC
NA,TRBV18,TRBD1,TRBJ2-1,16,CASSPRGQGATDEQFF,TGTGCCAGCTCACCACGGGGACAGGGGGCAACGGATGAGCAGTTCTTC
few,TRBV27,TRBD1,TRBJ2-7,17,CASSPAWGDRGPYEQYF,TGTGCCAGCAGTCCCGCTTGGGGGGACAGGGGGCCCTACGAGCAGTACTTC
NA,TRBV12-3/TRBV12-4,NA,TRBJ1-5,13,CASSFTNAQPQHF,TGTGCCAGCAGTTTTACTAACGCCCAGCCCCAGCATTTT
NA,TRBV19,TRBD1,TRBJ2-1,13,CASTTGVSNEQFF,TGTGCCAGTACCACAGGGGTTAGCAATGAGCAGTTCTTC
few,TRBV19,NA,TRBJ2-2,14,CASSIWTIPGELFF,TGTGCCAGTAGTATCTGGACGATTCCCGGGGAGCTGTTTTTT
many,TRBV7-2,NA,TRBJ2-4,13,CASSQGRGNIQYF,TGTGCCAGCAGCCAGGGGAGGGGAAACATTCAGTACTTC
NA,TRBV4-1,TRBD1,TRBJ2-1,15,CASSQTGGTYNEQFF,TGCGCCAGCAGCCAGACAGGGGGTACCTACAATGAGCAGTTCTTC
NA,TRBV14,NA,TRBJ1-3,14,CASSLAYSGNTIYF,TGTGCCAGCAGCTTAGCCTACTCTGGAAACACCATATATTTT
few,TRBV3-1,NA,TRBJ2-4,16,CASSQEPTAPKNIQYF,TGTGCCAGCAGCCAAGAGCCCACGGCACCCAAAAACATTCAGTACTTC
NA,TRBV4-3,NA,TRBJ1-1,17,CASSQDYPPEVNTEAFF,TGCGCCAGCAGCCAAGATTACCCGCCAGAGGTGAACACTGAAGCTTTCTTT
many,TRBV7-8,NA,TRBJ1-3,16,CASSLPDRAAGNTIYF,TGTGCCAGCAGCTTACCCGACCGGGCGGCTGGAAACACCATATATTTT
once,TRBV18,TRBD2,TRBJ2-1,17,CASSPMTPASGSNEQFF,TGTGCCAGCTCACCCATGACTCCCGCTAGCGGGAGCAATGAGCAGTTCTTC
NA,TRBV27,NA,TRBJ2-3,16,CASSLSPGLVTDTQYF,TGTGCCAGCAGTTTATCCCCCGGCCTGGTTACAGATACGCAGTATTTT
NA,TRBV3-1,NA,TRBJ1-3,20,CASSQPSWAGVISSGNTIYF,TGTGCCAGCAGCCAACCCTCCTGGGCAGGAGTTATAAGCTCTGGAAACACCATATATTTT
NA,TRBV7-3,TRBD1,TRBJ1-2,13,CASSGQGRHGYTF,TGTGCCAGCAGCGGACAGGGCCGACATGGCTACACCTTC
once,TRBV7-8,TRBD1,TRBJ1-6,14,CASSLPRDRAPHHF,TGTGCCAGCAGTTTACCCCGGGACAGGGCCCCCCACCACTTC
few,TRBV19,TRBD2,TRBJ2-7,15,CASSSVAGFSYEQYF,TGTGCCAGTAGTTCAGTAGCGGGTTTCTCCTACGAGCAGTACTTC
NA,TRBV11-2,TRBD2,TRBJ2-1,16,CASSWTGGRSYNEQFF,TGTGCCAGCAGCTGGACGGGCGGGAGGTCCTACAATGAGCAGTTCTTC
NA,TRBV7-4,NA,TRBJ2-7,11,CASSFETEQYF,TGTGCCAGCAGCTTTGAAACGGAGCAGTACTTC
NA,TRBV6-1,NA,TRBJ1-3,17,CASSEAWQGNSGNTIYF,TGTGCCAGCAGTGAAGCTTGGCAGGGGAACTCTGGAAACACCATATATTTT
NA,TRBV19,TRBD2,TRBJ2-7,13,CASRGTSGDEQYF,TGTGCCAGCCGTGGGACTAGCGGGGACGAGCAGTACTTC
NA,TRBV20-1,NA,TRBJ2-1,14,CSARTGVPYNEQFF,TGCAGTGCCAGGACGGGGGTCCCGTACAATGAGCAGTTCTTC
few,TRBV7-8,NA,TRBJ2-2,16,CASSPRADLNTGELFF,TGTGCCAGCAGCCCCCGCGCCGATCTGAACACCGGGGAGCTGTTTTTT
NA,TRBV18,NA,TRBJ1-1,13,CASSPLVNTEAFF,TGTGCCAGCTCCCCATTAGTGAACACTGAAGCTTTCTTT
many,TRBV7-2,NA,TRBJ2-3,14,CASSFVEGSDTQYF,TGTGCCAGCAGCTTCGTAGAGGGCTCAGATACGCAGTATTTT
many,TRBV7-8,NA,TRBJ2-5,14,CASSGGGVEETQYF,TGTGCCAGCTCAGGTGGGGGAGTAGAAGAGACCCAGTACTTC
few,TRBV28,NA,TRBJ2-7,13,CASRPRGVDEQYF,TGTGCCAGCAGACCCCGGGGCGTCGACGAGCAGTACTTC
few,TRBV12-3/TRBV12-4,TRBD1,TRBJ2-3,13,CASGGQGPDTQYF,TGTGCCAGCGGGGGACAGGGACCAGATACGCAGTATTTT
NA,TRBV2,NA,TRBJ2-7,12,CATLEGVHEQYF,TGTGCCACCCTGGAGGGGGTACACGAGCAGTACTTC